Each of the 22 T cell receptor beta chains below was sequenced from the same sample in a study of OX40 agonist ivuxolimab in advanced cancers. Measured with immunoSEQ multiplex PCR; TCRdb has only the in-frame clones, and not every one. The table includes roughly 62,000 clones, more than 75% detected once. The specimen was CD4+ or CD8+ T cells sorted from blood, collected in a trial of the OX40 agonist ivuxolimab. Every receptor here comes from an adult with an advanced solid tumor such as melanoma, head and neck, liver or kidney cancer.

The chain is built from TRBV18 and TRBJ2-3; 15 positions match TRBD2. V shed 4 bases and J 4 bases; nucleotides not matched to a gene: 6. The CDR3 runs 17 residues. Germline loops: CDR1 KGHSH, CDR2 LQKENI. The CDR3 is CASSRTSGGASADTQYF. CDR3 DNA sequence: TGTGCCAGCTCACGGACTAGCGGGGGGGCCAGCGCAGATACGCAGTATTTT.

The CDR3 is CASSSFRDRGHQETQYF. In DNA, the CDR3 is TGTGCCAGCAGTTCTTTTCGTGACAGGGGGCATCAAGAGACCCAGTACTTC. The V and J genes are TRBV27 and TRBJ2-5, with 10 bases that match TRBD1. The trim removed 4 bases at V and 2 bases at J, leaving 10 bases unmatched. The CDR3 consists of 17 residues. Germline V gives CDR1 MNHEY, CDR2 SMNVEV (reference sequence).

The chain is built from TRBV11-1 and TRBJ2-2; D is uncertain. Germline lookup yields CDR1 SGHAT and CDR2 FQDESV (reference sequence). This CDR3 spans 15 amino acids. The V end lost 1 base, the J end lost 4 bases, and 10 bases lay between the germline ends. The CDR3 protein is CASSLGLVSTGELFF. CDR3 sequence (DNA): TGTGCCAGCAGCTTAGGGCTAGTAAGCACCGGGGAGCTGTTTTTT.

Written as DNA, the CDR3 is TGTGCCAGCAGCCGCCCTCCGGCTGAAGCTTTCTTT. Protein product: CASSRPPAEAFF. The chain recombines TRBV4-2 with TRBJ1-1; D unclear. The CDR3 contains 12 residues. Germline loops: CDR1 LGHNA, CDR2 YNFKEQ. V gave up 4 bases and J gave up 6 bases, with 9 bases separating them.

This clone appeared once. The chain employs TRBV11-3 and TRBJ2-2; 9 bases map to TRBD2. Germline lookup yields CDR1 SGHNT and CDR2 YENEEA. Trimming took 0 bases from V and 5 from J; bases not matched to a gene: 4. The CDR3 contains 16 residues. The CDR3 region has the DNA TGTGCCAGCAGCTTAGATGGCAGCGGGGGGACCGGGGAGCTGTTTTTT. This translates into CASSLDGSGGTGELFF.

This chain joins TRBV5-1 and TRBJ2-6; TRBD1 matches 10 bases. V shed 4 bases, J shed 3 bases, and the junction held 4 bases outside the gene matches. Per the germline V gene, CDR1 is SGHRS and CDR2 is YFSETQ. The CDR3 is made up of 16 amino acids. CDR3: CASSPGQGFGANVLTF. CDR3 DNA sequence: TGCGCCAGCAGCCCGGGACAGGGGTTTGGGGCCAACGTCCTGACTTTC. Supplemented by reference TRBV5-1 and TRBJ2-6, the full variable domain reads KAGVTQTPRYLIKTRGQQVTLSCSPISGHRSVSWYQQTPGQGLQFLFEYFSETQRNKGNFPGRFSGRQFSNSRSEMNVSTLELGDSALYLCASSPGQGFGANVLTFGAGSRLTVL.

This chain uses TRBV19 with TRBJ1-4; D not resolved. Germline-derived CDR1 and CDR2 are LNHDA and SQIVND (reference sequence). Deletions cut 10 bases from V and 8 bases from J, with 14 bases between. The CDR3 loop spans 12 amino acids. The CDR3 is CAISGSGEKLFF. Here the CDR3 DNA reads TGTGCCATTTCCGGGTCTGGCGAAAAACTGTTTTTT.

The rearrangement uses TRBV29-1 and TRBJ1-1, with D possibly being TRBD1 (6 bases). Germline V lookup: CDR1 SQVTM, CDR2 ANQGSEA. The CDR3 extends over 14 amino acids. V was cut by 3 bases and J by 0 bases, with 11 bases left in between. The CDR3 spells CSVDGAGVNTEAFF. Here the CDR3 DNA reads TGCAGCGTTGATGGGGCAGGGGTGAACACTGAAGCTTTCTTT. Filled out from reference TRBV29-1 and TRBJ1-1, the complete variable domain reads SAVISQKPSRDICQRGTSLTIQCQVDSQVTMMFWYRQQPGQSLTLIATANQGSEATYESGFVIDKFPISRPNLTFSTLTVSNMSPEDSSIYLCSVDGAGVNTEAFFGQGTRLTVV.

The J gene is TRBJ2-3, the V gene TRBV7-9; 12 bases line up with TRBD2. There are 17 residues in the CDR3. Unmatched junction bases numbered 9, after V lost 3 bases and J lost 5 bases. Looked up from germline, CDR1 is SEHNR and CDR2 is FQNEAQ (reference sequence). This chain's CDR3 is CASSFLAGGPLLDTQYF. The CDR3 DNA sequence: TGTGCCAGCAGCTTCCTAGCGGGGGGGCCTTTGCTAGATACGCAGTATTTT.

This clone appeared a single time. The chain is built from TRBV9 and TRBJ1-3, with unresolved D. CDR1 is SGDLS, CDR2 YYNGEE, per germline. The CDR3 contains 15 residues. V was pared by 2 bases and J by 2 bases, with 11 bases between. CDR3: CASSVFGQAGNTIYF. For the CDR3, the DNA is TGTGCCAGCAGCGTGTTCGGGCAAGCTGGAAACACCATATATTTT. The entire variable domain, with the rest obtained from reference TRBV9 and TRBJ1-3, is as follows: DSGVTQTPKHLITATGQRVTLRCSPRSGDLSVYWYQQSLDQGLQFLIQYYNGEERAKGNILERFSAQQFPDLHSELNLSSLELGDSALYFCASSVFGQAGNTIYFGEGSWLTVV.

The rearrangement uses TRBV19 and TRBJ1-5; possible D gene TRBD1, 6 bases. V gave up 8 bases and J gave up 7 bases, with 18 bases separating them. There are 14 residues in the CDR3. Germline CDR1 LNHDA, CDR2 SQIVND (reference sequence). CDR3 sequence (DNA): TGTGCCAGTGAATGGCGGACAGAGCCCCAGCCCCAGCATTTT. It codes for CASEWRTEPQPQHF.

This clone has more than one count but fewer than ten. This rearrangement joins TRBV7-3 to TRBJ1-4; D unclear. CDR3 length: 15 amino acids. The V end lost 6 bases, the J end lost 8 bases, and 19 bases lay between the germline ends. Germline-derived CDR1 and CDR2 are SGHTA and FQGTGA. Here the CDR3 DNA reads TGTGCCAGCAGAGGTTTAGAGCCACTTCAGGAAAAACTGTTTTTT. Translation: CASRGLEPLQEKLFF.

DNA of the CDR3: TGTGCCAGTAGACGGGACACTGAGAAGTATGGCTACACCTTC. It specifies CASRRDTEKYGYTF. The chain uses TRBV19 and TRBJ1-2, with TRBD1 as a possible D gene (6 bases). This CDR3 is built from 14 residues. V was trimmed by 6 bases and J by 5 bases, leaving 16 bases between them. Looked up from germline, CDR1 is LNHDA and CDR2 is SQIVND (reference sequence).

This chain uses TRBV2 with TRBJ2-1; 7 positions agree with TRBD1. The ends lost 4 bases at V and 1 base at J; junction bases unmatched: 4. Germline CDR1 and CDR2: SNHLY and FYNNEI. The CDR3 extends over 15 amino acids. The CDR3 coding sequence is TGTGCCAGCAGTGGACAGGGTTCATCCTACAATGAGCAGTTCTTC. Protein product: CASSGQGSSYNEQFF.

This CDR3 reads CASSLLLSETQYF. In nucleotides, the CDR3 is TGTGCCAGCAGCTTGTTACTCTCCGAGACCCAGTACTTC. The chain recombines TRBV5-8 with TRBJ2-5, with D uncertain. Between the trimmed V and J ends, which lost 1 base and 5 bases, there was a span of 9 bases. Germline V CDR1 and CDR2: SGHTS, YDEGEE. There are 13 residues in the CDR3.

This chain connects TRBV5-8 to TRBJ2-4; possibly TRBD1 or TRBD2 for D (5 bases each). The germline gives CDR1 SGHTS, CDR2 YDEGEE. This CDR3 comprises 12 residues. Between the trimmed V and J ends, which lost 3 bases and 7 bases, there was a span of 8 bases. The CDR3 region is CASSWDANIQYF. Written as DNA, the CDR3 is TGTGCCAGCAGCTGGGACGCGAACATTCAGTACTTC.

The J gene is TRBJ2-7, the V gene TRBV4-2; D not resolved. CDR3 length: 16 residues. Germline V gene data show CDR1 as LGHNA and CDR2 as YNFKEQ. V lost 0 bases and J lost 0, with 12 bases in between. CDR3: CASSQDYQRRSYEQYF. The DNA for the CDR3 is TGTGCCAGCAGCCAAGATTACCAAAGACGCTCCTACGAGCAGTACTTC.

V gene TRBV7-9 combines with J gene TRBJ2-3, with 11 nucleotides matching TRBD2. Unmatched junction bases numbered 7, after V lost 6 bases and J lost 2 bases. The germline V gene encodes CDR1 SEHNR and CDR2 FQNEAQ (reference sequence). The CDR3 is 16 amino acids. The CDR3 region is CASRRLAGRNTDTQYF. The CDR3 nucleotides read TGTGCCAGCAGGCGACTAGCGGGGCGAAACACAGATACGCAGTATTTT.

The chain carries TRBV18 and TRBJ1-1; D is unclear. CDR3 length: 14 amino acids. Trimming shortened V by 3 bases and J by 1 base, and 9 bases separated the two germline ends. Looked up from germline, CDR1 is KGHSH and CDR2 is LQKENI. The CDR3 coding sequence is TGTGCCAGCTCACCTGCAGGACGGAACACTGAAGCTTTCTTT. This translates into CASSPAGRNTEAFF.

CDR3 sequence reads: CASSITGDYEQYF. For the CDR3, the DNA is TGTGCCAGTAGCATCACAGGGGACTACGAGCAGTACTTC. The gene calls are TRBV19 and TRBJ2-7; the match to TRBD1 covers 7 bases. The CDR3 sequence is 13 residues long. V trimming: 6 bases; J trimming: 3 bases; junction bases outside the gene matches: 5. Germline V gene lookup returns CDR1 LNHDA and CDR2 SQIVND (reference sequence).

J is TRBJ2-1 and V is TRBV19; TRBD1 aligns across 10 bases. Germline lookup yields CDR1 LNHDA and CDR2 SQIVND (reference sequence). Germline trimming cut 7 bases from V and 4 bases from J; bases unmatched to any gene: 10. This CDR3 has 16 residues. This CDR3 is CASTVKGQGFYNEQFF. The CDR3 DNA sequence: TGTGCCAGTACCGTTAAGGGACAGGGGTTTTACAATGAGCAGTTCTTC.

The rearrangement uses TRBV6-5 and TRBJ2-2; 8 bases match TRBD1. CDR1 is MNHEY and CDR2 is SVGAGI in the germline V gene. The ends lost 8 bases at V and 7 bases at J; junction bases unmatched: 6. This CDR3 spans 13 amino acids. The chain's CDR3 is CASRQGAVGELFF. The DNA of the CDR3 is TGTGCCAGCCGGCAGGGGGCGGTCGGGGAGCTGTTTTTT.